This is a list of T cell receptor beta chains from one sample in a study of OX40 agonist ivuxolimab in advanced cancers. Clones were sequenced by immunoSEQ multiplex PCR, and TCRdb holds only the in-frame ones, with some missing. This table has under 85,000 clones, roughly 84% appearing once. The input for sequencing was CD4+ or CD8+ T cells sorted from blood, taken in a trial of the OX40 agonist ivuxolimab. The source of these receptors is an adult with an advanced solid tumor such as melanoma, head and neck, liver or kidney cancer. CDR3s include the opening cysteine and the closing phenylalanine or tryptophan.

CDR3aa: CASSLGASGRIHEQYF
v_gene: TRBV5-1

CDR3aa: CASSSGTGASYGYTF
v_gene: TRBV28

CDR3aa: CASSLVRTYNEQFF
v_gene: TRBV7-2

CDR3aa: CASSFRTSGDRDIQYF
v_gene: TRBV2

CDR3aa: CASSLGTGDNYGYTF
v_gene: TRBV18

CDR3aa: CAISPALPGELFF
v_gene: TRBV10-3

CDR3aa: CASSLWGAKINSPLHF
v_gene: TRBV11-2

CDR3aa: CASSELGQPNYGYTF
v_gene: TRBV2

CDR3aa: CATSRGVGNTYEQYF
v_gene: TRBV15

CDR3aa: CASSIDLSRSEQFF
v_gene: TRBV19

CDR3aa: CASSVATSRSQETQYF
v_gene: TRBV9

CDR3aa: CASLRAADRGTEAFF
v_gene: TRBV6-6

CDR3aa: CASSIMGGAQLHGYTF
v_gene: TRBV19